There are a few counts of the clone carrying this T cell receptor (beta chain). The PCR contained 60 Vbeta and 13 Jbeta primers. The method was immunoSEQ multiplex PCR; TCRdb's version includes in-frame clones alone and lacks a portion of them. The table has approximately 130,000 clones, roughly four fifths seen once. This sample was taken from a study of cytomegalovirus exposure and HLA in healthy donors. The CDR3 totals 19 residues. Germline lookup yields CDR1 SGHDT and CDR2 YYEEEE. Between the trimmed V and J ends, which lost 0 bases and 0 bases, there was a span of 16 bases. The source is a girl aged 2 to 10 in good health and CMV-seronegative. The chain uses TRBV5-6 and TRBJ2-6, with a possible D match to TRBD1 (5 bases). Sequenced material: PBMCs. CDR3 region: CASSLVDSRVFSGANVLTF. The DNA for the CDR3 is TGTGCCAGCAGCTTGGTGGATAGCAGGGTCTTCTCTGGGGCCAACGTCCTGACTTTC.